Included here is one T cell receptor (beta chain) sequence, with context. The data were taken from a study of shared T cell receptors in the human thymus. V lost 0 bases, J lost 5 bases, and 18 bases lay in between. The CDR3 covers 16 residues. The V gene's germline CDR1 is SGHRS and CDR2 YFSETQ. The protocol was immunoSEQ multiplex PCR, while the TCRdb copy is restricted to in-frame clones and leaves out a portion. The sample carries roughly 700,000 clones, around 89% recorded once. These same records also appear under a second study, on human thymus T cells. Turning to that study: Among thymic and blood repertoires, usage of V and J genes appeared biased. Related research examined unrelated individuals and reported that their thymic repertoires overlapped highly.

The material sequenced was thymocytes. The clonotype comes from a boy in the first two years of life with a congenital heart defect. The rearrangement uses TRBV5-1 and TRBJ2-7, with a possible D match to TRBD2 (5 bases). Written as DNA, the CDR3 is TGCGCCAGCAGCTTGGCCGCGTGGGAGAGTAACCACGAGCAGTACTTC. This sequence encodes CASSLAAWESNHEQYF. The full variable domain, in which reference TRBV5-1 and TRBJ2-7 provide the parts outside the CDR3, is KAGVTQTPRYLIKTRGQQVTLSCSPISGHRSVSWYQQTPGQGLQFLFEYFSETQRNKGNFPGRFSGRQFSNSRSEMNVSTLELGDSALYLCASSLAAWESNHEQYFGPGTRLTVT.